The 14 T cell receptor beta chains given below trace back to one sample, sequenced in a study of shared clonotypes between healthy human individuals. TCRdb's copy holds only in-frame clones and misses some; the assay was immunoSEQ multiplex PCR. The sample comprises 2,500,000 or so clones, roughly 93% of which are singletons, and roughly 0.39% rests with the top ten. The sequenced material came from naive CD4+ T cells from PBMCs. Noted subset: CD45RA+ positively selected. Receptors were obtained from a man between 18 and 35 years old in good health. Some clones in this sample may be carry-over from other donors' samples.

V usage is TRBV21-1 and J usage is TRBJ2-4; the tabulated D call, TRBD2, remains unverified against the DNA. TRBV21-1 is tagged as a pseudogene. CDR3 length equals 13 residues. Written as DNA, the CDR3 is TGTGCCAGCATTCCCTTCCCCGGCGGCATTCAGTACTTC. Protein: CASIPFPGGIQYF.

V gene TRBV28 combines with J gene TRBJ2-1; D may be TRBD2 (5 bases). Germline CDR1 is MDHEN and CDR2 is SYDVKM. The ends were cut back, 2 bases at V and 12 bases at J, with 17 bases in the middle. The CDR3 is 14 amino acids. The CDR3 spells CASSLSLAGRGQFF. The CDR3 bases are TGTGCCAGCAGTTTAAGCCTAGCCGGCCGGGGGCAGTTCTTC.

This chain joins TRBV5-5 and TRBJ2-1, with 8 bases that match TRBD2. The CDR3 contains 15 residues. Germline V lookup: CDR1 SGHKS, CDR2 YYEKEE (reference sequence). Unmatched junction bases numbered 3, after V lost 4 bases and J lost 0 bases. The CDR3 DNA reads TGTGCCAGCAGCCTCAGCGGGAGCTCCTACAATGAGCAGTTCTTC. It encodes CASSLSGSSYNEQFF.

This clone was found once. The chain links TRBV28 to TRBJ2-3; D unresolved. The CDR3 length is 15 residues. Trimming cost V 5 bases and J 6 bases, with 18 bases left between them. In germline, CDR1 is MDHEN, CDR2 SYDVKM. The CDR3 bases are TGTGCCAGCAGTCTAGGCCGCTGGGCCGCGGATACGCAGTATTTT. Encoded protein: CASSLGRWAADTQYF.

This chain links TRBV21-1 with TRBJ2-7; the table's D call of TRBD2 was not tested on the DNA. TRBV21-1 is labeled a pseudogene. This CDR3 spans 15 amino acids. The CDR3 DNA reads TGTGCCAGCAGCCGGGGCAGCGGGAGAGAGTACGAGCAGTACTTC. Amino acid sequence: CASSRGSGREYEQYF.

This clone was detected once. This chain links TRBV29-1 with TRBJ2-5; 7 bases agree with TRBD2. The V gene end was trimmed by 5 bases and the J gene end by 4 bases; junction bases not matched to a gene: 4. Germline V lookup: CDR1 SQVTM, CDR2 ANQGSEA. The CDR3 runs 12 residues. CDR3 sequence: CSVSLAAETQYF. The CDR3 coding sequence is TGCAGCGTTTCTCTAGCGGCAGAGACCCAGTACTTC.

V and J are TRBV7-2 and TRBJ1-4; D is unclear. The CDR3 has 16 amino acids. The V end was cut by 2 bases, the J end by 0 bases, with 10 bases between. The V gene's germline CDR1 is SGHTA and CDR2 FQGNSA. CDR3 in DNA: TGTGCCAGCAGCTTACTCTCTCCTGCAACTAATGAAAAACTGTTTTTT. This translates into CASSLLSPATNEKLFF.

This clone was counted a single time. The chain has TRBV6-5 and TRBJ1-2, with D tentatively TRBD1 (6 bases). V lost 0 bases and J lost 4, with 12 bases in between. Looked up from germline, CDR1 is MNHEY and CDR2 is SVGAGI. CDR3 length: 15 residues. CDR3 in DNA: TGTGCCAGCAGTTACTCGAATCAGGGGAGCTATGGCTACACCTTC. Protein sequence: CASSYSNQGSYGYTF.

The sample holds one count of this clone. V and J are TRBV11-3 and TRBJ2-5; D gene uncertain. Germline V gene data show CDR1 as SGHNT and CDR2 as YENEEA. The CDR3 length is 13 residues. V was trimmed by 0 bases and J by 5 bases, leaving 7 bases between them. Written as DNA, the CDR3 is TGTGCCAGCAGCTTAGATCGGCTGGAGACCCAGTACTTC. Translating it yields CASSLDRLETQYF.

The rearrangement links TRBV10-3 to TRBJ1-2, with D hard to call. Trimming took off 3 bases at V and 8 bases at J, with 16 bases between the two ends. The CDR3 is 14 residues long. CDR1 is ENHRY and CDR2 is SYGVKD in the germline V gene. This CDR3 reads CAISETRTAPGYTF. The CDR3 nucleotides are TGTGCCATCAGTGAAACCAGAACCGCACCGGGCTACACCTTC.

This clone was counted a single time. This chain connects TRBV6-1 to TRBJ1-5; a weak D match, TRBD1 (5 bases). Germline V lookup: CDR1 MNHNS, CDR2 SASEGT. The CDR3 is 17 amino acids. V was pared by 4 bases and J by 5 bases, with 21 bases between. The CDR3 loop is CASSGGDYYGVHQPQHF. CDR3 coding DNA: TGTGCCAGCAGTGGAGGGGACTATTACGGGGTCCATCAGCCCCAGCATTTT.

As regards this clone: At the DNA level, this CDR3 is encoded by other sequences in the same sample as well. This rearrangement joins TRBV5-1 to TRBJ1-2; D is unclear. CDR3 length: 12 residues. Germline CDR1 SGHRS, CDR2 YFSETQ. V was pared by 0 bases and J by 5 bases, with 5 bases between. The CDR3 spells CASSLVGYGYTF. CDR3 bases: TGCGCCAGCAGCTTGGTGGGATATGGCTACACCTTC.

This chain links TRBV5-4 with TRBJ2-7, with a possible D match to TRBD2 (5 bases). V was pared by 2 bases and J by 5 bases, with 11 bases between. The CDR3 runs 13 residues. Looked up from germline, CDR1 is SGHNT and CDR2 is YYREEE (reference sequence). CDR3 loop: CASSFPRVDEQYF. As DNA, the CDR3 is TGTGCCAGCAGCTTTCCGAGGGTGGACGAGCAGTACTTC.

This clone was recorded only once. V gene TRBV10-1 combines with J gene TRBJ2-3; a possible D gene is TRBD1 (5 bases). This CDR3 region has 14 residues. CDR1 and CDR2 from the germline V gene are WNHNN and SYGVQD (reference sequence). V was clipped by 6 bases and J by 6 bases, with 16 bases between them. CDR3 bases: TGCGCCAGCAGACCCACCCAAGGGGCCGATACGCAGTATTTT. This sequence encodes CASRPTQGADTQYF.